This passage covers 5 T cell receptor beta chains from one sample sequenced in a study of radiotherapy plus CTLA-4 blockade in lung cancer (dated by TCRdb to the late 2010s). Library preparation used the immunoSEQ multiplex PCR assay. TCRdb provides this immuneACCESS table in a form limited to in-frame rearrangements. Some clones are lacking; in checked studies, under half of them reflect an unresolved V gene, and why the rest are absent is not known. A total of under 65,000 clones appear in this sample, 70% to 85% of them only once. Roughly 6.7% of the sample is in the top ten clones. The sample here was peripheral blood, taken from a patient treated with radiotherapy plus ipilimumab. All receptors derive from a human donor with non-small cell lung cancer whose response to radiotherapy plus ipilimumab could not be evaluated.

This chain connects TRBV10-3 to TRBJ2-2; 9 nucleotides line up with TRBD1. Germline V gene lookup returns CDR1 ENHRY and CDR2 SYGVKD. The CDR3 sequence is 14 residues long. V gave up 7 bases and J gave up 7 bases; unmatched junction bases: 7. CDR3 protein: CAIKQGAIGGELFF. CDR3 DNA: TGTGCCATCAAACAGGGGGCGATTGGCGGGGAGCTGTTTTTT.

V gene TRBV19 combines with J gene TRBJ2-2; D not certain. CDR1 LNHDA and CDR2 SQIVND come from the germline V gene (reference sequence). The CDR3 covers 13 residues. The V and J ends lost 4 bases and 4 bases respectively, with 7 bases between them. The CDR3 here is CASSTGVTGELFF. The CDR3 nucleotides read TGTGCCAGTAGTACTGGAGTCACCGGGGAGCTGTTTTTT.

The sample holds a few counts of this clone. The CDR3 DNA sequence: TGTGCCAGCAGCCAAAATTTCAGATTGGGACTAGCGGGTGTTTCAACCTCCTACGAGCAGTACTTC. Amino acid sequence: CASSQNFRLGLAGVSTSYEQYF. The chain uses TRBV14 and TRBJ2-7, with TRBD2 matching 12 bases. Germline CDR1 and CDR2: SGHDN and FVKESK. CDR3 length: 22 amino acids. V gave up 2 bases and J gave up 0 bases; unmatched junction bases: 20.

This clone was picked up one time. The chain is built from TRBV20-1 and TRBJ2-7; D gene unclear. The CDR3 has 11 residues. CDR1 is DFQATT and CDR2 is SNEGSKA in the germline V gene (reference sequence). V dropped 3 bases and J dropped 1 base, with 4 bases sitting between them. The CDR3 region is CSASLSYEQYF. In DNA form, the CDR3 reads TGCAGTGCTAGTCTTTCCTACGAGCAGTACTTC.

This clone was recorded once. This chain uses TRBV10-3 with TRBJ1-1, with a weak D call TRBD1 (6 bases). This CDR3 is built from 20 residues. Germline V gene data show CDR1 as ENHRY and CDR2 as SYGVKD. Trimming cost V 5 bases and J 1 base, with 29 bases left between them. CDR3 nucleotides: TGTGCCATCAGTACTCCCGAACAGGGTAGAGGGGGTATACAGAACACTGAAGCTTTCTTT. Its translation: CAISTPEQGRGGIQNTEAFF.